This T cell receptor beta chain was retrieved from a study of OX40 agonist ivuxolimab in advanced cancers. Study-level background: Ivuxolimab was an agonistic, fully human IgG2 monoclonal antibody directed against OX40 (CD134), a costimulatory receptor. The dose-escalation cohort was 82.7% male with a mean age of about 54 years, ranging from 23 to 79. Peripheral TCRbeta sequencing was intended to test whether TCR sequence diversity was altered and clonal T-cell expansion was caused by ivuxolimab. Patients were allowed to have had prior anti-PD-1, anti-PD-L1 or anti-CTLA-4 therapy, and approximately 43% of the dose-escalation patients had previously received checkpoint inhibitors. Intravenous ivuxolimab was administered to patients every 2 weeks at six dose levels: 0.01, 0.1, 0.3, 1.5, 3 and 10 mg/kg. Of the approximately 53 patients in dose escalation, about 20 had hepatocellular carcinoma, some 15 had melanoma, 9 had renal cell carcinoma and 9 had head and neck cancer. The paper covers the monotherapy dose-escalation part of the phase I ivuxolimab trial, which included N of about 50 patients. Partial responses were achieved by three dose-escalation patients, of whom one had hepatocellular carcinoma and two had cutaneous melanoma.

For sequencing of the TCRbeta CDR3 region, genomic DNA was extracted from the sorted cells. The immunoSEQ Assay was used for sequencing of TCRbeta CDR3 regions. The clones in this table, taken by TCRdb from immuneACCESS, are in-frame only. Not every clone is retained; where verified, under half of the shortfall comes from an unresolved V gene, and the cause of the rest is unknown. Across this sample there are around 68,000 clones, with roughly 81% seen only once. The biggest ten clones account for about a sixth of the sample. The CDR3 covers 13 residues, taking in both the cysteine and the phenylalanine. Of the read, only the CDR3 DNA is kept; its 39 bases are in frame from base 1. From the germline V gene (reference sequence), CDR1 is MNHNY and CDR2 is SVGAGI. V lost 5 bases and J lost 2 bases; the stretch between them is 9 bases long. Overall study outcomes, separate from this receptor: In the 0.1-3.0 mg/kg groups, partial responders were among the patients with the lowest normalized peripheral clonal expansion, particularly in CD8+ T cells. The antigen specificity of the peripheral T cells that underwent clonal expansion was not determined. After ivuxolimab, CD8+ T cells had more expanded clones than CD4+ T cells on average. At doses of 0.1 to 3.0 mg/kg, clonal expansion of both CD4+ and CD8+ T cells in blood was seen between baseline and week 6. Low levels of normalized T-cell clonal expansion were also shown by some nonresponding patients.

This clone appeared a few times. Its cognate antigen has yet to be identified. Base quality data are lacking; no much larger clone is found one base away. Patients with autoimmune disease history or receiving systemic immunosuppression were excluded from the trial. Peripheral blood for TCR sequencing was collected from all dose cohorts at baseline, on cycle 4 day 1, and on cycle 7 day 1. Samples were obtained from an open-label, multicenter, first-in-human phase I dose-escalation trial of ivuxolimab. Adults with locally advanced or metastatic head and neck squamous cell, hepatocellular, melanoma or renal cell carcinoma were enrolled in the trial. CD4+ and CD8+ T cells were sorted separately from peripheral blood before TCR sequencing.

The sample in question was CD4+ or CD8+ T cells sorted from blood, obtained in a trial of the OX40 agonist ivuxolimab. Recombination joined TRBV6-6 with TRBJ1-2; TRBD1 could be the D gene, as 5 bases match. The TCR originated in an adult with an advanced solid tumor such as melanoma, head and neck, liver or kidney cancer. The CDR3 protein sequence reads: CASSQGRNYGYTF. The nucleotides are TGTGCCAGCAGTCAGGGACGGAACTATGGCTACACCTTC.